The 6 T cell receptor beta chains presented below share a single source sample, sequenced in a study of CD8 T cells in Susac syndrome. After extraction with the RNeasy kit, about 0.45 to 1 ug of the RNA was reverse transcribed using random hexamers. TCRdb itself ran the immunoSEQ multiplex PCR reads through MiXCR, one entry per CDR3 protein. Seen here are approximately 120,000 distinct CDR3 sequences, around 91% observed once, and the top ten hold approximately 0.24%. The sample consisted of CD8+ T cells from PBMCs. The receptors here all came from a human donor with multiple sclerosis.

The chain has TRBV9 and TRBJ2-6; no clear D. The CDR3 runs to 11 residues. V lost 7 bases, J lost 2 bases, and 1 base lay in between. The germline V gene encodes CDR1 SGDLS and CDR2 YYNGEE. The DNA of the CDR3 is TGTGCCAGCGCTGGGGCCAACGTCCTGACTTTC. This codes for CASAGANVLTF.

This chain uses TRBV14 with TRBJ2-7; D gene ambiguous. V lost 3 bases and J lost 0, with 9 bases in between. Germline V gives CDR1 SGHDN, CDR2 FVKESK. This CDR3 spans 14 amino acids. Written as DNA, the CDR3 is TGTGCCAGCAGCCATACGACTTCCTCCTACGAGCAGTACTTC. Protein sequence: CASSHTTSSYEQYF.

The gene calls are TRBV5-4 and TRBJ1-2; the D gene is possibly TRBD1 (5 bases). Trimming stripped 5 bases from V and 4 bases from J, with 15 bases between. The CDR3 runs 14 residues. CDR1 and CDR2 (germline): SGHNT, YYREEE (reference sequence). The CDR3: CASRQRGEGYGYTF. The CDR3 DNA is TGTGCCAGCAGACAACGGGGGGAAGGCTATGGCTACACCTTC.

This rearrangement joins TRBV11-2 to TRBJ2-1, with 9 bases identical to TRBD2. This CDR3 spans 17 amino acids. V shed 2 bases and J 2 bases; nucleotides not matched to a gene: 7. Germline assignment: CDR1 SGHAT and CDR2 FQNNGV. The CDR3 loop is CASSLLAGVYTYNEQFF. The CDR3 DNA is TGTGCCAGCAGCTTATTAGCGGGAGTATATACCTACAATGAGCAGTTCTTC.

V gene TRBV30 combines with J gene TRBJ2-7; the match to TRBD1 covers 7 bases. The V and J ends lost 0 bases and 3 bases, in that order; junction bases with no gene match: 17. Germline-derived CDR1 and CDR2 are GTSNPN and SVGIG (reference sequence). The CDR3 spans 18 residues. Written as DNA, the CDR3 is TGTGCCTGGAGTGTGGTAGGCACGACAGGGTTCAGCGACTACGAGCAGTACTTC. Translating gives CAWSVVGTTGFSDYEQYF. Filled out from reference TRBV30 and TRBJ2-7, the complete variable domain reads SQTIHQWPATLVQPVGSPLSLECTVEGTSNPNLYWYRQAAGRGLQLLFYSVGIGQISSEVPQNLSASRPQDRQFILSSKKLLLSDSGFYLCAWSVVGTTGFSDYEQYFGPGTRLTVT.

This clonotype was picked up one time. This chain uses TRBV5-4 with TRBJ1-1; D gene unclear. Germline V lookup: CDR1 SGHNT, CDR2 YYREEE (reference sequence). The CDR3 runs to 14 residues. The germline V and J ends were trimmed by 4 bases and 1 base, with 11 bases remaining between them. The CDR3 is CASSLLEGNTEAFF. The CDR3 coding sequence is TGTGCCAGCAGCCTTCTAGAGGGGAACACTGAAGCTTTCTTT.